This T cell receptor (beta chain) was identified during a study of shared clonotypes between healthy human individuals. Study outcomes and limitations: Sampling covered nothing but blood. Tissue TCR repertoires likely differ from those found in blood.

Comment on this clone: Its specificity is unknown.

Repertoires were generated with immunoSEQ multiplex PCR, while TCRdb's copy carries only in-frame clones and drops some. The sample contains approximately 500,000 clones, 75% to 85% of which appear only once. The J segment lost 5 bases and the V segment lost 3 bases, leaving 9 bases of the junction unmatched. CDR1 and CDR2 (germline): WSHSY, SAAADI. The CDR3 contains 16 residues. The receptor was isolated from a woman in her thirties or forties in good health. Some clones in this sample may be carry-over from other donors' samples. Sequences were obtained from PBMCs. The chain has TRBV10-2 and TRBJ2-5, with TRBD2 identical over 10 bases. The CDR3 loop reads CASSDPSGRARETQYF. The CDR3 DNA sequence: TGCGCCAGCAGTGATCCGAGCGGGAGGGCCCGGGAGACCCAGTACTTC.